These 15 T cell receptor beta chains were all obtained from the same sample, sequenced in a study of neurological immune-mediated disorders. TCRdb re-called the 5' RACE reads with MiXCR, one entry per CDR3 protein. The data show 45,000 or so distinct CDR3 sequences, with approximately 3% seen just once and approximately 16% held by the top ten. The source material was PBMCs. Receptor source: a woman between 50 and 59 years old with multiple sclerosis.

This clonotype occurred many times. The chain employs TRBV11-2 and TRBJ2-3; possibly TRBD1 or TRBD2 for D (6 bases each). Per germline, CDR1 SGHAT and CDR2 FQNNGV. The V and J ends lost 3 bases and 3 bases respectively, with 19 bases between them. CDR3 length equals 17 residues. In DNA, the CDR3 is TGTGCCAGCAGCTTTTTTGTCGGGGGCGGTACTACAGATACGCAGTATTTT. Its protein product is CASSFFVGGGTTDTQYF.

This clonotype was picked up many times. This chain joins TRBV9 and TRBJ2-1; D tentatively fits TRBD1 or TRBD2 (6 bases each). The CDR3 is 18 residues long. Germline loops: CDR1 SGDLS, CDR2 YYNGEE. V lost 4 bases, J lost 5 bases, and 25 bases lay in between. DNA for the CDR3: TGTGCCAGCAGCCGCACCACCTCGGGGGCGGGTGGAGACAATGAGCAGTTCTTC. It specifies CASSRTTSGAGGDNEQFF.

This clonotype was seen repeatedly, ten times or more. V is TRBV11-2 and J is TRBJ1-1; the D is unclear. The CDR3 is made up of 14 amino acids. Germline lookup yields CDR1 SGHAT and CDR2 FQNNGV. V was cut by 5 bases and J by 3 bases, with 13 bases left in between. The CDR3: CASSGWGEDTEAFF. The CDR3 bases are TGTGCCAGCAGCGGGTGGGGTGAGGACACTGAAGCTTTCTTT.

A remark on this clonotype: At one end, the junction sequence differs from germline, possibly due to a read error. The V call is TRBV24-1, the J call TRBJ2-3; D gene uncertain. This CDR3 is built from 13 residues. From germline, CDR1 is KGHDR and CDR2 SFDVKD. CDR3 region: CANSSTSRDTQYF. The CDR3 nucleotides read TGTGCCAACAGTTCCACGTCCCGAGATACGCAGTATTTT.

In this sample, this clonotype turned up many times. The chain joins TRBV27 to TRBJ2-7; D is possibly TRBD1 or TRBD2 (6 bases each). V dropped 7 bases and J dropped 4 bases, with 17 bases sitting between them. Germline-derived CDR1 and CDR2 are MNHEY and SMNVEV (reference sequence). This CDR3 spans 14 amino acids. This CDR3 is CASTLVQGRYEQYV. Written as DNA, the CDR3 is TGTGCCAGCACCCTAGTGCAGGGGAGGTACGAGCAGTACGTC.

There are many counts of this clonotype. The rearrangement joins TRBV20-1 to TRBJ2-1; TRBD1 agrees at 8 bases. There are 16 residues in the CDR3. With V trimmed by 0 bases and J by 5 bases, 9 bases remained unmatched. In germline, CDR1 is DFQATT, CDR2 SNEGSKA (reference sequence). The CDR3 bases are TGCAGTGCTAGAGATCGTGGCAGGGGGCTACACAATGAGCAGTTCTTC. Its protein is CSARDRGRGLHNEQFF.

On this clonotype itself: This may be a read error, as it is one base from a much larger clone. The gene calls are TRBV20-1 and TRBJ1-5; D is uncertain. Germline V lookup: CDR1 DFQATT, CDR2 SNEGSKA (reference sequence). The CDR3 totals 14 residues. CDR3 protein: CSARGDAINQPQNF. CDR3 coding DNA: TGCAGTGCTAGAGGTGATGCCATCAATCAGCCCCAGAATTTT.

This clonotype was counted many times. This chain connects TRBV7-9 to TRBJ1-1, with 12 bases fitting TRBD1. The ends lost 3 bases at V and 5 bases at J; junction bases unmatched: 4. The CDR3 is made up of 15 amino acids. Germline assignment: CDR1 SEHNR and CDR2 FQNEAQ (reference sequence). In DNA, the CDR3 is TGTGCCAGCAGCTTGGGACAGGGGGCGCGGACTGAAGCTTTCTTT. It is translated as CASSLGQGARTEAFF.

V usage is TRBV12-3 or TRBV12-4 and J usage is TRBJ2-1; 9 bases fit TRBD2. The length of the CDR3 is 17 residues. V trimming: 3 bases; J trimming: 7 bases; junction bases outside the gene matches: 13. Here the CDR3 reads CASSFPIRRGGLNEQFF. CDR3 in DNA: TGTGCCAGCAGTTTCCCAATACGGCGGGGGGGCTTGAATGAGCAGTTCTTC.

This clonotype was recorded at least ten times. V usage is TRBV7-3 and J usage is TRBJ2-2, with 11 bases that match TRBD2. The CDR3 spans 14 residues. Per germline, CDR1 SGHTA and CDR2 FQGTGA. V was clipped by 5 bases and J by 4 bases; unmatched bases: 0. The chain's CDR3 is CASSGTSGTGELFF. The DNA for the CDR3 is TGTGCCAGCAGCGGGACTAGCGGCACCGGGGAGCTGTTTTTT.

This clonotype came up many times. This chain links TRBV2 with TRBJ2-5, with D perhaps TRBD1 (5 bases). The V and J ends lost 2 bases and 3 bases respectively, with 16 bases between them. The CDR3 has 16 residues. Germline V lookup: CDR1 SNHLY, CDR2 FYNNEI. As DNA, the CDR3 is TGTGCCAGCAGTGAAATTGGGGCGCGCAGGGAAGAGACCCAGTACTTC. Its protein is CASSEIGARREETQYF.

This clonotype was counted at least ten times. V gene TRBV14 combines with J gene TRBJ2-1; possibly TRBD2 for D (5 bases). Germline assignment: CDR1 SGHDN and CDR2 FVKESK. V was clipped by 1 base and J by 3 bases, with 16 bases between them. This CDR3 is built from 17 residues. CDR3 amino acids: CASSQVKRQIGYNEQFF. The CDR3 DNA sequence: TGTGCCAGCAGCCAAGTAAAGCGGCAGATTGGCTACAATGAGCAGTTCTTC.

This clonotype was detected many times. The V and J genes are TRBV20-1 and TRBJ2-3; 10 positions match TRBD2. Looked up from germline, CDR1 is DFQATT and CDR2 is SNEGSKA (reference sequence). V shed 6 bases and J 3 bases; nucleotides not matched to a gene: 6. The CDR3 has 14 amino acids. DNA for the CDR3: TGCAGTGCGGCAACTAGCGGGATAACAGATACGCAGTATTTT. Its translation: CSAATSGITDTQYF.

This clonotype was seen ten or more times. The junction departs from the called germline gene at one end, perhaps through a read error. The gene calls are TRBV20-1 and TRBJ2-3; TRBD1 matches 9 bases. The CDR3 has 16 amino acids. Germline CDR1 reads DFQATT; CDR2 reads SNEGSKA (reference sequence). The DNA for the CDR3 is TGCAGTGCTCGAGACCCTCGGACAGGGGTTGGCGATACGCAGTATTTT. It specifies CSARDPRTGVGDTQYF.

In its sample, this clonotype was seen many times. The genes are TRBV20-1 and TRBJ1-2; 12 bases fit TRBD1. CDR1 is DFQATT and CDR2 is SNEGSKA in the germline V gene (reference sequence). This CDR3 has 15 amino acids. J was trimmed by 2 bases and V by 1 base; bases with no gene match: 2. The CDR3 loop is CSARGGQGANYGYTF. The CDR3 coding sequence is TGCAGTGCTAGAGGGGGACAGGGGGCCAACTATGGCTACACCTTC.